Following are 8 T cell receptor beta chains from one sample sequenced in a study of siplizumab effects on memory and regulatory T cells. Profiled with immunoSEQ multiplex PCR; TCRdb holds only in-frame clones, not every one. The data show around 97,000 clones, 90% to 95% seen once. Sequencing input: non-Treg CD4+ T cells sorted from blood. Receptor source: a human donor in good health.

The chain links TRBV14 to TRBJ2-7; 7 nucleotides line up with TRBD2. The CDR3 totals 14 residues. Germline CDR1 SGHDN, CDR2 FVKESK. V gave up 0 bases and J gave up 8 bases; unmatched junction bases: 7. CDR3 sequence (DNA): TGTGCCAGCAGCCAAGATCTCGGGACTAAGAAGCAGTACTTC. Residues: CASSQDLGTKKQYF.

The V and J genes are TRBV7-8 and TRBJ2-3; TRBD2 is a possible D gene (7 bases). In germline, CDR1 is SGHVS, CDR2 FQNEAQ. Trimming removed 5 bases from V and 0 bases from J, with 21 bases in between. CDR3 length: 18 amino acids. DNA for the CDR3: TGTGCCAGCAGCGCGGTCGGGGGGCAACGGGCCAGCACAGATACGCAGTATTTT. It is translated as CASSAVGGQRASTDTQYF.

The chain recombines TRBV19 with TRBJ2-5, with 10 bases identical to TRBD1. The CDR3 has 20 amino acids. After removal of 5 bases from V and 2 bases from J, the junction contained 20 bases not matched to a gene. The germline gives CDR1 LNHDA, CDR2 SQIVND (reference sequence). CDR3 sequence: CASSHRKRQGAPQFQETQYF. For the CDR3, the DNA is TGTGCCAGTAGTCATCGAAAGAGACAGGGGGCGCCCCAGTTTCAAGAGACCCAGTACTTC.

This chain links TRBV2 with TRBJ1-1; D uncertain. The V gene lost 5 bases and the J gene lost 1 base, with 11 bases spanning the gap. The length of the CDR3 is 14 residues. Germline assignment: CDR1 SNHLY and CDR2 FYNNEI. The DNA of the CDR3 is TGTGCCAGCAGTTCAAGCGGGCAGAACACTGAAGCTTTCTTT. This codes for CASSSSGQNTEAFF.

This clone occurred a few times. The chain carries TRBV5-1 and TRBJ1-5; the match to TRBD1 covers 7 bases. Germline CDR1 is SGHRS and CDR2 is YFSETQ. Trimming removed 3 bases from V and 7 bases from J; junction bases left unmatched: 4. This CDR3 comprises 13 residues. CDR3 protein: CASSWEGAQPQHF. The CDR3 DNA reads TGCGCCAGCAGCTGGGAGGGGGCACAGCCCCAGCATTTT.

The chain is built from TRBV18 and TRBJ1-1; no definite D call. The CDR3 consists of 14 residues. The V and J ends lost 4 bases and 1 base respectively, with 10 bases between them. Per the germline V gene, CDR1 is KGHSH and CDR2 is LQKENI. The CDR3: CASSQQTGNTEAFF. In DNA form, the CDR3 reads TGTGCCAGCTCACAACAGACGGGGAACACTGAAGCTTTCTTT. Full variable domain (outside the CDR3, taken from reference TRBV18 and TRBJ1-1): NAGVMQNPRHLVRRRGQEARLRCSPMKGHSHVYWYRQLPEEGLKFMVYLQKENIIDESGMPKERFSAEFPKEGPSILRIQQVVRGDSAAYFCASSQQTGNTEAFFGQGTRLTVV.

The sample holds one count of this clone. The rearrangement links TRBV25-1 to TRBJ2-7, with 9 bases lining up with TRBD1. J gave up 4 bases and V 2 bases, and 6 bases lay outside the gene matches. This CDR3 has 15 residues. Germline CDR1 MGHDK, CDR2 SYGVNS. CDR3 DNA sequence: TGTGCCAGCAGTGAAACCGGGACAGGGCTTTACGAGCAGTACTTC. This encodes CASSETGTGLYEQYF.

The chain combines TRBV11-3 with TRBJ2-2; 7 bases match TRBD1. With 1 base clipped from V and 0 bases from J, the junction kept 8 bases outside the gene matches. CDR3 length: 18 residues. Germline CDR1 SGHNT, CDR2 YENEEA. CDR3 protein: CASSLGSWGTANTGELFF. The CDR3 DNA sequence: TGTGCCAGCAGCTTAGGCTCTTGGGGGACAGCGAACACCGGGGAGCTGTTTTTT.